Below, one T cell receptor beta chain is given with its context. Its antigen remains unidentified. Naive CD8 cells were CD45RO-negative, positively selected for CCR7, excluding terminally differentiated effector memory CD45RA+ cells. Per the germline V gene, CDR1 is MNHEY and CDR2 is SVGAGI. This CDR3 region has 14 residues. The V end lost 6 bases, the J end lost 0 bases, and 12 bases lay between the germline ends. TCRdb's table, derived via immunoSEQ multiplex PCR, lists solely in-frame clones and lacks some. The sample carries approximately 590,000 clones, 95% recorded once. These data are taken from a study of shared clonotypes between healthy human individuals. The study, taken as a whole, reports: In the sorted subsets, rarefaction showed sequencing was incomplete despite large depth. Among the subsets, naive ones generally showed larger estimated richness than memory ones. Clonotype sharing across several donors was observed for roughly 5% of naive CD4 clonotypes.

This sequence joins TRBV6-5 and TRBJ2-7; D not certain. Sequenced: naive CD8+ T cells sorted from blood. The clonotype comes from a woman in her twenties or thirties in good health. The CDR3, as DNA: TGTGCCAGCAGGGAGACACGTTACTCCTACGAGCAGTACTTC. As protein: CASRETRYSYEQYF.